Each of the 23 T cell receptor beta chains below was sequenced from the same sample in a study of blood T cell repertoires in COVID-19. The repertoire was sequenced with immunoSEQ multiplex PCR; TCRdb's copy has only in-frame clones and lacks some. The sample yields roughly 130,000 clones, less than 90% seen once. Sequencing was done on a sample of peripheral blood. Every receptor here comes from a man aged 65 to 79 with acute or convalescent COVID-19.

This clone was counted only a few times. This chain links TRBV25-1 with TRBJ1-2; weak D call: TRBD1 (6 bases). CDR1 is MGHDK, CDR2 SYGVNS, per germline. The length of the CDR3 is 13 residues. V lost 6 bases and J lost 8, with 16 bases in between. CDR3 residues: CASRGGGVQGYTF. DNA for the CDR3: TGTGCCAGCAGAGGGGGGGGAGTTCAGGGCTACACCTTC.

This chain connects TRBV5-1 to TRBJ1-1, with TRBD1 matching 7 bases. CDR3 length: 15 residues. Trimming took 0 bases from V and 6 from J; bases not matched to a gene: 8. Per the germline V gene, CDR1 is SGHRS and CDR2 is YFSETQ. The CDR3 DNA reads TGCGCCAGCAGCTTGGCCCACAGGGGATCCCCTGAAGCTTTCTTT. Translation gives CASSLAHRGSPEAFF.

The chain recombines TRBV6-5 with TRBJ2-2, with 9 bases identical to TRBD2. CDR1 is MNHEY and CDR2 is SVGAGI in the germline V gene. With 11 bases clipped from V and 6 bases from J, the junction kept 4 bases outside the gene matches. The CDR3 totals 12 residues. The CDR3 is CARGGGPGELFF. For the CDR3, the DNA is TGTGCCCGCGGGGGGGGGCCCGGGGAGCTGTTTTTT.

This clone was counted once. This chain links TRBV5-1 with TRBJ2-1, with D perhaps matching TRBD2 (7 bases). Germline V gene data show CDR1 as SGHRS and CDR2 as YFSETQ. The CDR3 is made up of 14 amino acids. The germline V and J ends were trimmed by 7 bases and 3 bases, with 14 bases remaining between them. The DNA of the CDR3 is TGCGCCAGCTCAGCGGGGACAAACTACAATGAGCAGTTCTTC. This translates into CASSAGTNYNEQFF.

The chain recombines TRBV7-6 with TRBJ2-7; the match to TRBD2 covers 14 bases. The CDR3 has 15 amino acids. The V gene end was trimmed by 3 bases and the J gene end by 7 bases; junction bases not matched to a gene: 5. CDR1 and CDR2 from the germline V gene are SGHVS and FNYEAQ. In nucleotides, the CDR3 is TGTGCCAGCAGCTTGACTAGCGGGGGGGTAAGGGAGCAGTACTTC. This gives the protein CASSLTSGGVREQYF.

The genes are TRBV3-1 (or the pseudogene TRBV3-2) and TRBJ2-7, with 8 positions matching TRBD2. From germline, CDR1 is LGHDT and CDR2 YNNKEL (reference sequence). V shed 11 bases, J shed 2 bases, and the junction held 11 bases outside the gene matches. The length of the CDR3 is 14 residues. The CDR3 protein is CASTGGGRTYEQYF. The CDR3 coding sequence is TGTGCCTCAACCGGCGGGGGGCGGACCTACGAGCAGTACTTC.

The chain carries TRBV5-1 and TRBJ2-1; D remains unclear. V was shortened by 4 bases and J by 0 bases, with 11 bases between the two germline ends. Germline loops: CDR1 SGHRS, CDR2 YFSETQ. The CDR3 has 15 residues. For the CDR3, the DNA is TGCGCCAGCAGCCCTTCTATTTCCTCCTACAATGAGCAGTTCTTC. It is translated as CASSPSISSYNEQFF.

V gene TRBV6-5 combines with J gene TRBJ2-1, with no clear D. The CDR3 has 16 amino acids. The germline gives CDR1 MNHEY, CDR2 SVGAGI. The V and J ends lost 4 bases and 1 base respectively, with 14 bases between them. The CDR3 reads CASSFAGIRSYNEQFF. Here the CDR3 DNA reads TGTGCCAGCAGTTTTGCAGGCATCCGGTCCTACAATGAGCAGTTCTTC.

This clone has only a few counts. This rearrangement joins TRBV21-1 to TRBJ2-7; TRBD1, the table's D call, lacks a check against the DNA. TRBV21-1 is marked as a pseudogene. The CDR3 has 12 residues. DNA of the CDR3: TGTGCCATGGCCGGGACAGTCTACGAGCAGTACTTC. Translation gives CAMAGTVYEQYF.

The chain links TRBV4-2 to TRBJ2-7; 7 positions agree with TRBD1. Germline values: CDR1 LGHNA, CDR2 YNFKEQ. Trimming took 1 base from V and 3 from J; bases not matched to a gene: 0. The CDR3 has 13 residues. This chain's CDR3 is CASSQGDSYEQYF. CDR3 coding DNA: TGTGCCAGCAGCCAAGGGGACAGCTACGAGCAGTACTTC.

The chain recombines TRBV2 with TRBJ1-5; 10 bases fit TRBD1. The CDR3 runs 15 residues. V shed 7 bases, J shed 1 base, and the junction held 4 bases outside the gene matches. Germline lookup yields CDR1 SNHLY and CDR2 FYNNEI. CDR3 in amino acids: CASKGQGGSNQPQHF. For the CDR3, the DNA is TGTGCCAGCAAAGGACAGGGGGGAAGCAATCAGCCCCAGCATTTT.

V is TRBV28 and J is TRBJ1-2; D is possibly TRBD1 (6 bases). CDR3 size: 12 residues. CDR1 is MDHEN and CDR2 is SYDVKM in the germline V gene. Trimming pared 6 bases from V and 4 bases from J, leaving 9 bases between. Written as DNA, the CDR3 is TGTGCCAGCAGCCGGACAGCCTATGGCTACACCTTC. This sequence encodes CASSRTAYGYTF.

J is TRBJ2-3 and V is TRBV10-3; 8 bases align to TRBD1. The CDR3 covers 17 residues. V dropped 6 bases and J dropped 1; count of bases not matched to a gene: 12. Germline CDR1 and CDR2: ENHRY and SYGVKD. CDR3 DNA: TGTGCCATCAGAGGGGGACAGGCACCGGACGGCACAGATACGCAGTATTTT. Its protein product is CAIRGGQAPDGTDTQYF.

The chain employs TRBV5-4 and TRBJ2-7, with 8 bases lining up with TRBD1. J was trimmed by 3 bases and V by 4 bases; bases with no gene match: 3. The CDR3 totals 13 residues. Germline V lookup: CDR1 SGHNT, CDR2 YYREEE (reference sequence). The CDR3: CASSTGTGYEQYF. CDR3 DNA: TGTGCCAGCAGCACTGGGACAGGCTACGAGCAGTACTTC. Looking up the rest from reference TRBV5-4 and TRBJ2-7 gives the full variable domain: ETGVTQSPTHLIKTRGQQVTLRCSSQSGHNTVSWYQQALGQGPQFIFQYYREEENGRGNFPPRFSGLQFPNYSSELNVNALELDDSALYLCASSTGTGYEQYFGPGTRLTVT.

V gene TRBV18 combines with J gene TRBJ1-6; D remains unclear. The V gene's germline CDR1 is KGHSH and CDR2 LQKENI. The CDR3 covers 14 residues. V was pared by 3 bases and J by 8 bases, with 11 bases between. The CDR3 sequence: CASSPRRNDSPLHF. The DNA of the CDR3 is TGTGCCAGCTCACCGCGCAGGAATGATTCACCCCTCCACTTT.

This chain joins TRBV10-3 and TRBJ1-2; 7 nucleotides agree with TRBD1. CDR3 length equals 13 residues. Trimming removed 4 bases from V and 6 bases from J; junction bases left unmatched: 5. CDR1 and CDR2 from the germline V gene are ENHRY and SYGVKD. This chain's CDR3 is CAISVDRENGYTF. The CDR3, as DNA: TGTGCCATCAGTGTTGACAGGGAGAATGGCTACACCTTC.

CDR3 region: CASSRDRERAFF. The CDR3 DNA follows: TGCGCCAGCAGTAGGGACAGGGAAAGAGCTTTCTTT. This rearrangement joins TRBV5-1 to TRBJ1-1; 9 nucleotides match TRBD1. This CDR3 region has 12 residues. V lost 5 bases, J lost 10 bases, and 6 bases stayed unmatched. CDR1 and CDR2 from the germline V gene are SGHRS and YFSETQ. Full variable domain (missing parts from reference TRBV5-1 and TRBJ1-1): KAGVTQTPRYLIKTRGQQVTLSCSPISGHRSVSWYQQTPGQGLQFLFEYFSETQRNKGNFPGRFSGRQFSNSRSEMNVSTLELGDSALYLCASSRDRERAFFGQGTRLTVV.

The genes are TRBV6-5 and TRBJ1-5; TRBD1 aligns across 7 bases. Germline assignment: CDR1 MNHEY and CDR2 SVGAGI. J gave up 3 bases and V 6 bases, and 8 bases lay outside the gene matches. This CDR3 contains 15 residues. The CDR3 is CASRVGDRSNQPQHF. In DNA, the CDR3 is TGTGCCAGCAGGGTAGGGGACAGATCCAATCAGCCCCAGCATTTT.

The rearrangement uses TRBV4-2 and TRBJ2-3, with a tentative D call TRBD2 (5 bases). The germline V gene encodes CDR1 LGHNA and CDR2 YNFKEQ. Trimming left V 2 bases short and J 0 bases short, with 9 bases between. This CDR3 is built from 15 residues. The CDR3 DNA reads as TGTGCCAGCAGCCAAATCCTAGCTAGCACAGATACGCAGTATTTT. It encodes CASSQILASTDTQYF.

The chain recombines TRBV6-5 with TRBJ1-5; 7 bases align to TRBD1. Losses at the gene ends were 6 bases for V and 4 bases for J; bases not matched to a gene: 6. The CDR3 runs 14 residues. Germline values: CDR1 MNHEY, CDR2 SVGAGI. The CDR3 region is CASSLQGNNQPQHF. In DNA, the CDR3 is TGTGCCAGCAGCCTACAGGGGAATAATCAGCCCCAGCATTTT.

This clone has a handful of counts. V gene TRBV24-1 combines with J gene TRBJ1-2; TRBD1 matches at 7 bases. Germline-derived CDR1 and CDR2 are KGHDR and SFDVKD. The junction had 6 bases not matched to a gene; V was cut back by 7 bases and J by 5 bases. This CDR3 comprises 13 residues. CDR3: CATSAGTAYGYTF. In DNA form, the CDR3 reads TGTGCCACCAGCGCCGGGACAGCATATGGCTACACCTTC.

The J gene is TRBJ2-1, the V gene TRBV11-2; D uncertain. CDR3 size: 12 residues. From germline, CDR1 is SGHAT and CDR2 FQNNGV. The ends were cut back, 4 bases at V and 6 bases at J, with 7 bases in the middle. The CDR3 nucleotides read TGTGCCAGCAGCTCCTCTACCAATGAGCAGTTCTTC. It specifies CASSSSTNEQFF.

This chain links TRBV25-1 with TRBJ1-6; D gene unclear. Germline loops: CDR1 MGHDK, CDR2 SYGVNS. V was pared by 2 bases and J by 6 bases, with 8 bases between. This CDR3 region has 14 residues. The CDR3 DNA is TGTGCCAGCAGTGAACTCCTTATTAATTCACCCCTCCACTTT. It encodes CASSELLINSPLHF.